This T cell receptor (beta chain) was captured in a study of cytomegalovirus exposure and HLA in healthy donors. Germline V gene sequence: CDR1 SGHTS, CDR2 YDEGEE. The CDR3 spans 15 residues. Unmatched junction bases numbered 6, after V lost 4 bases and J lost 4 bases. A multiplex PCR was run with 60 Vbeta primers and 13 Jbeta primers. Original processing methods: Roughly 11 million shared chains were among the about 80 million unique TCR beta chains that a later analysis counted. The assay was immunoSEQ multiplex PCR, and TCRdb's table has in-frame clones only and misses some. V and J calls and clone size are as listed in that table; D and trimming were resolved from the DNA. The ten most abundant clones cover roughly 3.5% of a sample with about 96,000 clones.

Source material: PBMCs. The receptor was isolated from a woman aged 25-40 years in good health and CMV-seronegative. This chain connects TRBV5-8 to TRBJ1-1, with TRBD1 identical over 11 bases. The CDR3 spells CASSGRTGGSTEAFF. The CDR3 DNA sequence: TGTGCCAGCAGCGGACGGACAGGGGGCAGCACTGAAGCTTTCTTT.